Listed below are T cell receptor beta chains from one sample, sequenced in a study of blood T cell repertoires in COVID-19. This table comes from immunoSEQ multiplex PCR, and its TCRdb copy is limited to in-frame clones, with some not included. The repertoire includes 300,000 to 450,000 clones, around 85% of them detected once, and roughly 3.6% sits in the top ten. The material sequenced was peripheral blood. Every receptor here comes from a woman aged 18-35 years with acute or convalescent COVID-19. Each CDR3 is given without its conserved first and last residue.

v_call,cdr3_aa
TRBV11-2,ASSLRGGPSTDTQY
TRBV19,ASSIVGTLQF
TRBV5-4,ASSLAKAGRNEKLF
TRBV5-5,ASSLGQGATEAF
TRBV5-1,ASSLETGARNTIY
TRBV5-4,ASRKGSNEGTEAF
TRBV24-1,ASSGQGGYNEQF
TRBV28,ASSLATNEKLF
TRBV5-4,ASSPDRAGETQY
TRBV5-4,ASSPTEHQPQH
TRBV28,ASSLELTEAF
TRBV9,ASSVARVPFASGELF
TRBV28,ASLGTSGSYEQY
TRBV6-1,ASSDRTGGEQF
TRBV19,ASRGRSYEQY
TRBV10-1,ASSQNRNSPLH
TRBV6-1,ASSEAHVSGETQETQY
TRBV5-1,ASRQGAVNTEAF
TRBV6-1,ASTDGDTQY
TRBV5-6,ASSWPQGRAGELF
TRBV5-6,ASSPGLREAF
TRBV27,ASTETGGDTEAF
TRBV6-5,ASSLRMNTEAF
TRBV12-3/TRBV12-4,ASSDRTDAQY
TRBV10-1,ASSESRGRDTQY
TRBV12-2,ASRFQRGGWGNTEAF
TRBV27,ASSAERLAGTGELF
TRBV11-2,ASSLGLKPGQGSYEQY
TRBV5-6,ASSLVRGYEQY
TRBV7-3,ASSPGLFNEQF
TRBV5-6,ASSSYSSYQPQH
TRBV15,ATSRDIAFGVRGGTNEKLF
TRBV3-1/TRBV3-2,ASSPQGVSGNTIY
TRBV11-2,ASSLETSVNYEQY
TRBV7-7,ASSLTGGLPPTNEKLF
TRBV19,ASSFRSNYGYT
TRBV25-1,ASSFQEVAEAF